Detailed here is one T cell receptor (beta chain). Its specificity is not known. The treatment was: oral pan-JAK inhibitor, 5-10 mg twice daily. Those with alopecia areata gave lesional scalp punch biopsies and peripheral blood. The data derive from a study of CD8+ T cells in alopecia areata. Study-wide context: Treated patients swallowed 5 to 10 mg of oral tofacitinib twice daily. Tofacitinib ran 6 to 18 months, followed by 6 months off drug.

Broader study findings: Shared TCR sequences were less clear between patients than in mice, possibly partly from HLA diversity.

Reverse transcription of extracted RNA yielded cDNA, which provided the sequencing template. The table came from immunoSEQ multiplex PCR; TCRdb's copy has only in-frame clones and leaves some out. The table records more than 140,000 clones, about 86% of them present only once. The CDR3 runs to 16 residues. Per germline, CDR1 MGHRA and CDR2 YSYEKL. Between the trimmed V and J ends, which lost 4 bases and 5 bases, there was a span of 17 bases. The TCR originated in a human donor with alopecia areata. This specimen was CD8+ T cells sorted from blood, taken at week 4, from a patient treated with tofacitinib. The chain has TRBV4-1 and TRBJ1-4; D gene unclear. The CDR3, as DNA: TGCGCCAGCAGCCCCTCGCCGGAGGGAGTAAATGAAAAACTGTTTTTT. Encoded protein: CASSPSPEGVNEKLFF.